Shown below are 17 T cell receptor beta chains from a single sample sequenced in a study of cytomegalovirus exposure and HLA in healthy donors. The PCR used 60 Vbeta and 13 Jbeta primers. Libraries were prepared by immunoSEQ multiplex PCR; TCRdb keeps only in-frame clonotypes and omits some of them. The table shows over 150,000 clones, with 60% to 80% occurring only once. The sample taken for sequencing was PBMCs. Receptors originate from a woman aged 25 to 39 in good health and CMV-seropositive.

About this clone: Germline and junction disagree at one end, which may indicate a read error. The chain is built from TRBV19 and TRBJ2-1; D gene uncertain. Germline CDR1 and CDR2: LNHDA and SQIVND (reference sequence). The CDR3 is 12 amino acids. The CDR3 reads CVSSISSNEQFF. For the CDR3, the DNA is TGTGTCAGTAGTATTAGTTCGAATGAGCAGTTCTTC.

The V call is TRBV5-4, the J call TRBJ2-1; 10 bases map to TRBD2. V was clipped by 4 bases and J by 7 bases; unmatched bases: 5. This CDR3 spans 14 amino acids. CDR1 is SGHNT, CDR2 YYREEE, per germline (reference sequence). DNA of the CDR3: TGTGCCAGCAGCCGCGGGACTAGCGTTAATGAGCAGTTCTTC. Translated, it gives CASSRGTSVNEQFF.

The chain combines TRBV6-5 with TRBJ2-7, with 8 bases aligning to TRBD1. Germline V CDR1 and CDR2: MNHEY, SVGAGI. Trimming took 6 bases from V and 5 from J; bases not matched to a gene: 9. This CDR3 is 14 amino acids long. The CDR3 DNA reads TGTGCCAGCAGGAGGACAGGGATTTCCCACGAGCAGTACTTC. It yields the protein CASRRTGISHEQYF.

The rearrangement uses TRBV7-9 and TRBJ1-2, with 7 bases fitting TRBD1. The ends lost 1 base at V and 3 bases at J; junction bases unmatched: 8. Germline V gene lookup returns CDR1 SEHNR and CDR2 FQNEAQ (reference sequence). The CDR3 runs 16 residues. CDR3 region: CASSLVRNRGDYGYTF. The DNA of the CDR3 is TGTGCCAGCAGCTTAGTCAGGAACAGGGGTGACTATGGCTACACCTTC.

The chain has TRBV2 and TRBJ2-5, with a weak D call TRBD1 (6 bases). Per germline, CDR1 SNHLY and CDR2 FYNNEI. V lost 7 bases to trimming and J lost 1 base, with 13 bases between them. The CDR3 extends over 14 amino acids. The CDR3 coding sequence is TGTGCCAGCATAAGGGACACCTTCCAAGAGACCCAGTACTTC. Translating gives CASIRDTFQETQYF.

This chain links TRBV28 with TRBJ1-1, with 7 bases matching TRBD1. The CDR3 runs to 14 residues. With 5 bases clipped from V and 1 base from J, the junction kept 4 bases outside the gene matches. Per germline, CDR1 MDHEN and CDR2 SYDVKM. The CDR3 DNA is TGTGCCAGCAGTCTAGCAGGGGGGAACACTGAAGCTTTCTTT. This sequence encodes CASSLAGGNTEAFF.

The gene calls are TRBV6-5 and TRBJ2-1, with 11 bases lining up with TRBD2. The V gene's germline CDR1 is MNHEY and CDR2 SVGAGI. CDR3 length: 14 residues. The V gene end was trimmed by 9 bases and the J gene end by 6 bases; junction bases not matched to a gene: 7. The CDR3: CARILAGGGNEQFF. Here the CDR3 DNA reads TGTGCCAGGATTCTAGCGGGAGGAGGCAATGAGCAGTTCTTC.

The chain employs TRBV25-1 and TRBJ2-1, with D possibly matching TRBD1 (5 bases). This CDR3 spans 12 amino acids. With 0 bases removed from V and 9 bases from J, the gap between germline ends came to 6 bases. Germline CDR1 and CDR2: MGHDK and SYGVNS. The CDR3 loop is CASSEYQGEQFF. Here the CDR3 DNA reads TGTGCCAGCAGTGAATATCAGGGTGAGCAGTTCTTC.

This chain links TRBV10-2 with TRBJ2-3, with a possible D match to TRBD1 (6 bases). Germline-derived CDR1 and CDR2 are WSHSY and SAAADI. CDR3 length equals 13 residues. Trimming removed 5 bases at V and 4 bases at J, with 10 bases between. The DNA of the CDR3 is TGCGCCAGCAGTAGAAAGGGGGCAGATACGCAGTATTTT. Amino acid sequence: CASSRKGADTQYF.

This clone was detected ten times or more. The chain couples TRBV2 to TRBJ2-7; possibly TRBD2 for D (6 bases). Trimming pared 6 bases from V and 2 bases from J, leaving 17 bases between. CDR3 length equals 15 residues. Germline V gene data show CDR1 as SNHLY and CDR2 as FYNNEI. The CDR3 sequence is CASSALGGGPYEQYF. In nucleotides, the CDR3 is TGTGCCAGCAGCGCATTGGGAGGAGGGCCCTACGAGCAGTACTTC.

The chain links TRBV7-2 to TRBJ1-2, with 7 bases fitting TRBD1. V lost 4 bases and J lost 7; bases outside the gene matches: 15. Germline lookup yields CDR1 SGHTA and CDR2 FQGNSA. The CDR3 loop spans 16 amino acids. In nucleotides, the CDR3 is TGTGCCAGCAGCTCCCGGCCGGGCCAGGGGGGCGGTGGCTACACCTTC. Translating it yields CASSSRPGQGGGGYTF.

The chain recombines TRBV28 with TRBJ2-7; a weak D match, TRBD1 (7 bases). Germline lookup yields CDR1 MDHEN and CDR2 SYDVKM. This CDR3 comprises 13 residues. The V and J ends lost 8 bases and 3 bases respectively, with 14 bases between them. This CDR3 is CASVGQGGYEQYF. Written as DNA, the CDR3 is TGTGCCAGCGTTGGGCAGGGGGGCTACGAGCAGTACTTC.

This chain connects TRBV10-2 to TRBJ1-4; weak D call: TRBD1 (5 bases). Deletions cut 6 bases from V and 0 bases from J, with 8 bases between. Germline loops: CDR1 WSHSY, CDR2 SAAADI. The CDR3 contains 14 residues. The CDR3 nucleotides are TGCGCCAGCAGACCGGGGGCAACTAATGAAAAACTGTTTTTT. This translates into CASRPGATNEKLFF.

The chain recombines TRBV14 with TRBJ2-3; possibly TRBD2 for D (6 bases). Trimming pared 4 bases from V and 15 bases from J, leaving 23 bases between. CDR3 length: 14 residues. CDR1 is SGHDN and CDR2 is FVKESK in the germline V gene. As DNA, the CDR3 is TGTGCCAGCAGCCTCGAAGGGGCAGCGGGTCCTAAATATTTT. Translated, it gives CASSLEGAAGPKYF.

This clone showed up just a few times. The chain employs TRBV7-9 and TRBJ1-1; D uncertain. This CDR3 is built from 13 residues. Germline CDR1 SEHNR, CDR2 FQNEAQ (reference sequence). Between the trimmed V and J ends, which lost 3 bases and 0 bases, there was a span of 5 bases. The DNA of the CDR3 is TGTGCCAGCAGCTTCGGGTTGAACACTGAAGCTTTCTTT. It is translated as CASSFGLNTEAFF.

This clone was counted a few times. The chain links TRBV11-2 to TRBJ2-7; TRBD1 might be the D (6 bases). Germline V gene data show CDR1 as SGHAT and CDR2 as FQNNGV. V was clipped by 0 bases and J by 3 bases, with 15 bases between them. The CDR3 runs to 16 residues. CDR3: CASSLDVSGEYYEQYF. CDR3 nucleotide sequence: TGTGCCAGCAGCTTAGATGTCTCAGGGGAATACTACGAGCAGTACTTC.

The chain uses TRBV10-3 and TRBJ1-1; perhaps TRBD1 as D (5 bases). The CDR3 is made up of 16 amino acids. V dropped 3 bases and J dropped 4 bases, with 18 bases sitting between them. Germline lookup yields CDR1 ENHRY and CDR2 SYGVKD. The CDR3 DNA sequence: TGTGCCATCAGTGACCTTGGGGAGGGGCTGGGCACTGAAGCTTTCTTT. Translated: CAISDLGEGLGTEAFF.